The rows below give T cell receptor beta chains drawn from one sample of a study of blood T cell repertoires in COVID-19. The method was immunoSEQ multiplex PCR; TCRdb's version includes in-frame clones alone and lacks a portion of them. The data contain about 100,000 clones, roughly 80% of them seen just once; the ten biggest clones take up 8.7%. Sequencing used peripheral blood. The receptors stem from a man in his forties or fifties who had recovered from COVID-19. The CDR3 runs from the conserved cysteine through the conserved F or W. D genes are given only for firm matches. Some rows mark clone size as missing; the rest say once, few, many or name a class of expanded clone.

V: TRBV5-4
J: TRBJ1-2
D: NA
size: NA
DNA: TGTGCCAGCAGCTTGGGATCGGGTTTCTCTGGCTACACCTTC
CDR3: CASSLGSGFSGYTF

V: TRBV6-2/TRBV6-3
J: TRBJ2-7
D: NA
size: NA
DNA: TGTGCCAGCAGTTACTCCCATTACGAGCAGTACTTC
CDR3: CASSYSHYEQYF

V: TRBV9
J: TRBJ2-1
D: TRBD2
size: NA
DNA: TGTGCCAGCAGCGAAACTAGCGGGAAAGTTTTTGAGCAGTTCTTC
CDR3: CASSETSGKVFEQFF

V: TRBV6-6
J: TRBJ2-2
D: TRBD2
size: NA
DNA: TGTGCCAGCAGTCCTAGAATCGGACTAGCGGGAACGAACACCGGGGAGCTGTTTTTT
CDR3: CASSPRIGLAGTNTGELFF

V: TRBV7-2
J: TRBJ1-1
D: NA
size: NA
DNA: TGTGCCAGCAGCTTAGGCACAGGAAGAACTGAAGCTTTCTTT
CDR3: CASSLGTGRTEAFF

V: TRBV7-2
J: TRBJ2-2
D: NA
size: NA
DNA: TGTGCCAGCAGCTTTTCCGGGAACACCGGGGAGCTGTTTTTT
CDR3: CASSFSGNTGELFF

V: TRBV6-6
J: TRBJ2-7
D: NA
size: NA
DNA: TGTGCCAGCAGTTACTTTCGAGGCCGCGATATCGAGCAGTACTTC
CDR3: CASSYFRGRDIEQYF

V: TRBV3-1/TRBV3-2
J: TRBJ2-1
D: TRBD2
size: once
DNA: TGTGCCAGCAGCCAAGGACTAGCGGACAATGAGCAGTTCTTC
CDR3: CASSQGLADNEQFF

V: TRBV5-1
J: TRBJ2-1
D: TRBD2
size: NA
DNA: TGCGCCAGCAGCTTGGTCGCGCGGGGGAGCAATGAGCAGTTCTTC
CDR3: CASSLVARGSNEQFF

V: TRBV5-1
J: TRBJ2-7
D: NA
size: NA
DNA: TGCGCCAGCAGCCCATTGACAGGAGTCTCCTACGAGCAGTACTTC
CDR3: CASSPLTGVSYEQYF

V: TRBV3-1/TRBV3-2
J: TRBJ2-7
D: TRBD1
size: NA
DNA: TGTGCCAGCAGCCAAGCGGACAGGGCGAGCGGGCAGTACTTC
CDR3: CASSQADRASGQYF

V: TRBV27
J: TRBJ2-7
D: NA
size: NA
DNA: TGTGCCAGCAGTTTATCGATTAGGGGTTTGAACGAGCAGTACTTC
CDR3: CASSLSIRGLNEQYF

V: TRBV4-3
J: TRBJ1-2
D: NA
size: NA
DNA: TGCGCCAGCAGCCAAGAGGTGGCGGGGGCCTATGGCTACACCTTC
CDR3: CASSQEVAGAYGYTF

V: TRBV5-8
J: TRBJ1-5
D: NA
size: NA
DNA: TGTGCCAGCAGCTTGTTTCGGGGAAGCAATCAGCCCCAGCATTTT
CDR3: CASSLFRGSNQPQHF

V: TRBV7-9
J: TRBJ2-5
D: NA
size: NA
DNA: TGTGCCAGCAGCTTAGCGGTTCGGACTGCTCAAGAGACCCAGTACTTC
CDR3: CASSLAVRTAQETQYF

V: TRBV4-3
J: TRBJ1-1
D: NA
size: NA
DNA: TGCGCCAGCAGCCGGAGACCGGGGACTGAAGCTTTCTTT
CDR3: CASSRRPGTEAFF

V: TRBV10-1
J: TRBJ2-5
D: TRBD1
size: NA
DNA: TGCGCCAGCAGTGATCCCGGGACAGGGAAAGAGACCCAGTACTTC
CDR3: CASSDPGTGKETQYF

V: TRBV19
J: TRBJ1-5
D: NA
size: few
DNA: TGTGCCAGTAGACACCGTAATCAGCCCCAGCATTTT
CDR3: CASRHRNQPQHF

V: TRBV7-2
J: TRBJ2-3
D: TRBD1
size: once
DNA: TGTGCCAGCAGCTTCACAGGGGCAACAGATACGCAGTATTTT
CDR3: CASSFTGATDTQYF

V: TRBV29-1
J: TRBJ2-7
D: NA
size: NA
DNA: TGCAGCGTTCAGGCCTTCGACGAGCAGTACTTC
CDR3: CSVQAFDEQYF

V: TRBV11-3
J: TRBJ1-6
D: NA
size: NA
DNA: TGTGCCAGCAGCTGGGAGAATTCACCCCTCCACTTT
CDR3: CASSWENSPLHF

V: TRBV4-2
J: TRBJ2-3
D: TRBD1
size: once
DNA: TGTGCCAGCAGCCCAGGGACAGACACAGATACGCAGTATTTT
CDR3: CASSPGTDTDTQYF

V: TRBV7-8
J: TRBJ2-7
D: TRBD2
size: NA
DNA: TGTGCCAGCAGCCGGACTAGCGGGTCCTACGAGCAGTACTTC
CDR3: CASSRTSGSYEQYF

V: TRBV28
J: TRBJ2-6
D: TRBD1
size: few
DNA: TGTGCCAGCAGTTTGCCAGGGGGCTACTCTGGGGCCAACGTCCTGACTTTC
CDR3: CASSLPGGYSGANVLTF

V: TRBV25-1
J: TRBJ1-5
D: NA
size: NA
DNA: TGTGCCAGCTCCCCGGCGGTCCATCAGCCCCAGCATTTT
CDR3: CASSPAVHQPQHF

V: TRBV7-9
J: TRBJ2-2
D: NA
size: few
DNA: TGTGCCAGCAGCCTCAGCGGTAACACCGGGGAGCTGTTTTTT
CDR3: CASSLSGNTGELFF

V: TRBV7-9
J: TRBJ1-2
D: TRBD1
size: NA
DNA: TGTGCCAGCAGTCGACAGGGTGGCTACACCTTC
CDR3: CASSRQGGYTF

V: TRBV29-1
J: TRBJ2-1
D: TRBD2
size: once
DNA: TGCAGCGCCTCTAGCGGGGGGGCTGGGAATGAGCAGTTCTTC
CDR3: CSASSGGAGNEQFF

V: TRBV5-4
J: TRBJ1-1
D: NA
size: NA
DNA: TGTGCCAGCAGCTTGGGGACAGCGGGGACTGAAGCTTTCTTT
CDR3: CASSLGTAGTEAFF

V: TRBV6-5
J: TRBJ2-7
D: TRBD1
size: NA
DNA: TGTGCCAGCAGTAGACAGGGAACGGCCTTCGAGCAGTACTTC
CDR3: CASSRQGTAFEQYF

V: TRBV18
J: TRBJ1-3
D: NA
size: few
DNA: TGTGCCAGCTCACCACAAGTGCCCCCGAGCACCATATATTTT
CDR3: CASSPQVPPSTIYF

V: TRBV7-2
J: TRBJ2-3
D: TRBD1
size: once
DNA: TGTGCCAGCAGCTTCTACAGGGGGTTGGGTGATACGCAGTATTTT
CDR3: CASSFYRGLGDTQYF

V: TRBV5-1
J: TRBJ2-2
D: NA
size: NA
DNA: TGCGCCAGCAGCGGACAGAGTGACAGGAACACCGGGGAGCTGTTTTTT
CDR3: CASSGQSDRNTGELFF

V: TRBV6-5
J: TRBJ1-1
D: TRBD1
size: NA
DNA: TGTGCCAGCAGTTACTCGGGGACAGGGGGCCAGGCTTTCTTT
CDR3: CASSYSGTGGQAFF

V: TRBV18
J: TRBJ1-1
D: NA
size: NA
DNA: TGTGCCAGCTCACCATCGGGGGGACGGACTGAAGCTTTCTTT
CDR3: CASSPSGGRTEAFF

V: TRBV19
J: TRBJ2-7
D: NA
size: once
DNA: TGTGCAAGTAGTATTGGCAGCCCCCTAGGCGAGCAGTACTTC
CDR3: CASSIGSPLGEQYF

V: TRBV11-3
J: TRBJ2-5
D: NA
size: NA
DNA: TGTGCCAGCAGCTTAGGAAGTAGCGGAAGGGAAGAGACCCAGTACTTC
CDR3: CASSLGSSGREETQYF

V: TRBV11-2
J: TRBJ2-7
D: TRBD1
size: NA
DNA: TGTGCCAGCAGCCACATCGACCGGGACAGAGACTACGAGCAGTACTTC
CDR3: CASSHIDRDRDYEQYF

V: TRBV7-2
J: TRBJ2-7
D: TRBD2
size: NA
DNA: TGTGCCAGCAGCTGGGGACTAGCGGGAAACGAGCAGTACTTC
CDR3: CASSWGLAGNEQYF

V: TRBV14
J: TRBJ1-3
D: TRBD1
size: NA
DNA: TGTGCCAGCGCACGACAGGGGGCAAGAGGAAACACCATATATTTT
CDR3: CASARQGARGNTIYF

V: TRBV6-1
J: TRBJ2-7
D: NA
size: NA
DNA: TGTGCCAGCAGTGAGCGAGGTGTAGCCTACGAGCAGTACTTC
CDR3: CASSERGVAYEQYF

V: TRBV5-4
J: TRBJ1-4
D: TRBD1
size: NA
DNA: TGTGCCAGCAGCTCCGACAGGGGAGGTGAAAAACTGTTTTTT
CDR3: CASSSDRGGEKLFF

V: TRBV14
J: TRBJ1-4
D: NA
size: once
DNA: TGTGCCAGCAGATTGGGGCGGGAGGAAAAACTGTTTTTT
CDR3: CASRLGREEKLFF

V: TRBV21-1
J: TRBJ2-4
D: NA
size: NA
DNA: TGTGCCAGCAGCAAGCCATTCTTGTCGGTAATCCTAGCCAAAAACATTCAGTACTTC
CDR3: CASSKPFLSVILAKNIQYF

V: TRBV7-2
J: TRBJ2-1
D: NA
size: NA
DNA: TGTGCCAGCAGCCCCCAGGACAATGAGCAGTTCTTC
CDR3: CASSPQDNEQFF

V: TRBV19
J: TRBJ2-1
D: TRBD1
size: NA
DNA: TGTGCCAGTATCAGACAGGGTTCTAATGAGCAGTTCTTC
CDR3: CASIRQGSNEQFF

V: TRBV7-9
J: TRBJ1-2
D: NA
size: NA
DNA: TGTGCCAGCAGCTTTAACGGAGTGGAGAGTGGCTACACCTTC
CDR3: CASSFNGVESGYTF

V: TRBV5-8
J: TRBJ1-1
D: TRBD1
size: few
DNA: TGTGCCAGCAGCGTGGGACAGGGAGTTTTGACTGAAGCTTTCTTT
CDR3: CASSVGQGVLTEAFF

V: TRBV6-1
J: TRBJ1-5
D: NA
size: NA
DNA: TGTGCCAGCAGTGAAGCCATTGGGAGGGGGGATCAGCCCCAGCATTTT
CDR3: CASSEAIGRGDQPQHF

V: TRBV9
J: TRBJ1-1
D: NA
size: NA
DNA: TGTGCCAGCAGCGATCCAGGGAACTCGAACACTGAAGCTTTCTTT
CDR3: CASSDPGNSNTEAFF

V: TRBV5-4
J: TRBJ2-1
D: NA
size: NA
DNA: TGTGCCAGCAGCTTGGCTCGGGATGAGAATAGGGATGAGCAGTTCTTC
CDR3: CASSLARDENRDEQFF

V: TRBV18
J: TRBJ1-4
D: NA
size: NA
DNA: TGTGCCAGCTCACCACAGAGAACTAATGAAAAACTGTTTTTT
CDR3: CASSPQRTNEKLFF

V: TRBV4-1
J: TRBJ2-1
D: TRBD2
size: NA
DNA: TGCGCCAGCAGCCCGGGACTAGCAAACAATGAGCAGTTCTTC
CDR3: CASSPGLANNEQFF

V: TRBV3-1/TRBV3-2
J: TRBJ1-2
D: NA
size: NA
DNA: TGTGCCAGCAGCCAAGCGTTCCGAAGCCTTAGCGGCTACACCTTC
CDR3: CASSQAFRSLSGYTF